Included here is one TCR beta chain sequence, with context. The CDR3 has 16 residues. CDR1 is LGHNA, CDR2 YNFKEQ, per germline. Trimming removed 0 bases from V and 0 bases from J, with 11 bases in between. The data stem from a study of blood T cell repertoires in COVID-19. Per the study methods: Reference gene primer amplification in the assay estimated nucleated cell counts. Using immunoSEQ multiplex PCR, the repertoire was profiled, and TCRdb retains in-frame clones only, with some absent. V and J calls and clone size are those listed in that table; D and trimming were worked out from the DNA. There are some 200,000 clones in the sample; approximately 78% occur only once, and approximately 15% lies in the top ten. Residents of about 25 US areas, aged roughly 18 to 89 years, made up the participants. Cohort 3 donors counted as recovered after two negative PCRs, clearance, or resolved symptoms.

Source material: PBMCs or T cells enriched from blood (not recorded which). The receptor was derived from a woman between 45 and 60 years old who had recovered from COVID-19. This rearrangement joins TRBV4-2 to TRBJ1-1, with D uncertain. The CDR3 DNA reads as TGTGCCAGCAGCCAAGAGGCCGGGGTTTTGAACACTGAAGCTTTCTTT. Residues: CASSQEAGVLNTEAFF.